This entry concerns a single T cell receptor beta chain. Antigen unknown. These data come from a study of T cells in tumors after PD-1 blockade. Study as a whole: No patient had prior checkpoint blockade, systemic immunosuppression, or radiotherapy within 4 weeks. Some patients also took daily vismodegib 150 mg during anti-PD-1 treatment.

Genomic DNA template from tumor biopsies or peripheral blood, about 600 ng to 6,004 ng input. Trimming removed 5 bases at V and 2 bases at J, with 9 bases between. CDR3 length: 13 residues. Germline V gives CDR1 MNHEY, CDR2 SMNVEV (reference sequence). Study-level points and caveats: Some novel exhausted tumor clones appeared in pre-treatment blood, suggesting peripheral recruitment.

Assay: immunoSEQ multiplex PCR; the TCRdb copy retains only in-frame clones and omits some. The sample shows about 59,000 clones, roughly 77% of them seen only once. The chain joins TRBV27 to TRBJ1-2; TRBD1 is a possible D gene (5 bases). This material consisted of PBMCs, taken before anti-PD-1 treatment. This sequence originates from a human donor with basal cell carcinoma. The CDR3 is CASSRAGNYGYTF. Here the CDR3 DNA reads TGTGCCAGCAGTAGGGCAGGGAACTATGGCTACACCTTC.